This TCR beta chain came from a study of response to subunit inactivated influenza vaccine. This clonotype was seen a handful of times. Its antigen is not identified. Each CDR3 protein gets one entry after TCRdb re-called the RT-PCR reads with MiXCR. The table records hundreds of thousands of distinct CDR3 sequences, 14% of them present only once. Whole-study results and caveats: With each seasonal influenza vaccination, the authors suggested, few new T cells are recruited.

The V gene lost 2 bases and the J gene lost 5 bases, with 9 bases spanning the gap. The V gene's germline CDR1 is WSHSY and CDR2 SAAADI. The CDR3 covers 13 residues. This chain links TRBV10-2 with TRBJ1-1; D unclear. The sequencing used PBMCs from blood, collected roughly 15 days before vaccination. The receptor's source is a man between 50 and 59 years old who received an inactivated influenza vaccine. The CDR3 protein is CASSEVRRTEAFF. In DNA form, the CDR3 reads TGCGCCAGCAGTGAGGTCAGAAGGACTGAAGCTTTCTTT.